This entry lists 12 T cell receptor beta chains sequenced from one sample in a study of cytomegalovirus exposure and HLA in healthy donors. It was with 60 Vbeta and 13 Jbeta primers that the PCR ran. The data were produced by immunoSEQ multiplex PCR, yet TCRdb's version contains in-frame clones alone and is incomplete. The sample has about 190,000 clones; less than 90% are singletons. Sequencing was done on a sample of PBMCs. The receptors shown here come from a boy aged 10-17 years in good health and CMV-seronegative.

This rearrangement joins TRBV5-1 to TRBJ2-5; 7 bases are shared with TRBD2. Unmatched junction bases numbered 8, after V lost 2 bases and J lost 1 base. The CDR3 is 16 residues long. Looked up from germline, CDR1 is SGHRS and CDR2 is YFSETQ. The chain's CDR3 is CASSFLVGGPQETQYF. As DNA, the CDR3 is TGCGCCAGCAGCTTTTTGGTGGGAGGGCCCCAAGAGACCCAGTACTTC.

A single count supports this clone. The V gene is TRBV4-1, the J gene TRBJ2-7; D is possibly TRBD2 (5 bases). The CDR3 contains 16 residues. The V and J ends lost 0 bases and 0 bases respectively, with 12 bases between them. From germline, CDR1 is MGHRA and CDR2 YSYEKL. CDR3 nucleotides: TGCGCCAGCAGCCAAGATGGGTTTGAGGGCTCCTACGAGCAGTACTTC. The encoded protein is CASSQDGFEGSYEQYF.

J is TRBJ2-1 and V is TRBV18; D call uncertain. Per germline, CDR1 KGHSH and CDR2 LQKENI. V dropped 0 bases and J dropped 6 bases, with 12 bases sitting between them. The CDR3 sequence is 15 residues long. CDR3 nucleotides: TGTGCCAGCTCACCACCTCTTCGAGGAAGCAATGAGCAGTTCTTC. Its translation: CASSPPLRGSNEQFF.

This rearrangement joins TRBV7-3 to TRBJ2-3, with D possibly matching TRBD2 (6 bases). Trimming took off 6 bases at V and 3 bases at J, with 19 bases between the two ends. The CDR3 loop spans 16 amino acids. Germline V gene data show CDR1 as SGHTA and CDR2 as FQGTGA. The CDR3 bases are TGTGCCAGCAGTCAAGGATCGGGGGTGGCGACAGATACGCAGTATTTT. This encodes CASSQGSGVATDTQYF. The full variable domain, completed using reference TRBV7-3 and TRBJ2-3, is GAGVSQTPSNKVTEKGKYVELRCDPISGHTALYWYRQSLGQGPEFLIYFQGTGAADDSGLPNDRFFAVRPEGSVSTLKIQRTERGDSAVYLCASSQGSGVATDTQYFGPGTRLTVL.

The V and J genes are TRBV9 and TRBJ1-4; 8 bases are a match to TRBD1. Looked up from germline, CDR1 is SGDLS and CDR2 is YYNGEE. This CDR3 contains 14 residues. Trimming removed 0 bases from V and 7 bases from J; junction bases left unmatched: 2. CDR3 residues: CASSVGGTGEKLFF. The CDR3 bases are TGTGCCAGCAGCGTAGGAGGGACAGGTGAAAAACTGTTTTTT.

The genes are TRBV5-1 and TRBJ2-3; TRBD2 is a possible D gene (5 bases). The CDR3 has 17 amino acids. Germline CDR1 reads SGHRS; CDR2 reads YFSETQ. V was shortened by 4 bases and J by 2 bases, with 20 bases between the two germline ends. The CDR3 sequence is CASSLSGIGVVTDTQYF. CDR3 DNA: TGCGCCAGCAGCCTAAGTGGGATCGGGGTGGTCACAGATACGCAGTATTTT.

The CDR3 reads CASSWRYPGTSGRFLGETQYF. The CDR3 DNA is TGTGCCAGCAGTTGGAGATACCCGGGGACTAGCGGGAGATTCCTGGGCGAGACCCAGTACTTC. This rearrangement joins TRBV28 to TRBJ2-5, with 14 nucleotides matching TRBD2. CDR1 MDHEN and CDR2 SYDVKM come from the germline V gene. With 4 bases clipped from V and 5 bases from J, the junction kept 21 bases outside the gene matches. The CDR3 contains 21 residues.

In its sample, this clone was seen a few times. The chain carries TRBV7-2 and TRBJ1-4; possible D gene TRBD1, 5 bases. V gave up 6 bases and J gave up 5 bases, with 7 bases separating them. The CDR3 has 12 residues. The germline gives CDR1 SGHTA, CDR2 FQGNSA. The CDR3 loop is CASRRQNEKLFF. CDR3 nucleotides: TGTGCCAGCAGGAGACAGAATGAAAAACTGTTTTTT.

Written as DNA, the CDR3 is TGTGCCAGCAGCTTCCCGAGCGGCCAGCATGAGCAGTTCTTC. It specifies CASSFPSGQHEQFF. V gene TRBV7-9 combines with J gene TRBJ2-1; D perhaps matches TRBD2 (5 bases). The CDR3 totals 14 residues. Per germline, CDR1 SEHNR and CDR2 FQNEAQ (reference sequence). Trimming took off 3 bases at V and 8 bases at J, with 14 bases between the two ends.

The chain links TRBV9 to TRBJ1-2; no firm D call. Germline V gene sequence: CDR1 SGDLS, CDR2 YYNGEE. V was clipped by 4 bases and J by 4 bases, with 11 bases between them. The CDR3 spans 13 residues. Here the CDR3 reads CASSPSSVYGYTF. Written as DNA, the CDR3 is TGTGCCAGCAGCCCTAGTAGCGTCTATGGCTACACCTTC.

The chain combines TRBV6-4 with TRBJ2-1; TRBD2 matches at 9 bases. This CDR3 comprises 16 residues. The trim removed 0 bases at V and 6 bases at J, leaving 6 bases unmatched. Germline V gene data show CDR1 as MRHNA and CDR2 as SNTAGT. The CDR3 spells CASSDSAGGGGNEQFF. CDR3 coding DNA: TGTGCCAGCAGTGACTCGGCGGGAGGGGGGGGCAATGAGCAGTTCTTC.

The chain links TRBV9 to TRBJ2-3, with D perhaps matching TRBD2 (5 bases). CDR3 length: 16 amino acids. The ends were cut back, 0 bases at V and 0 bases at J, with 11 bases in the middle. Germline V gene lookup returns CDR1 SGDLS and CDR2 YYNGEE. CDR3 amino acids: CASSVGGAPSTDTQYF. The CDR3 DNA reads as TGTGCCAGCAGCGTAGGGGGAGCCCCCAGCACAGATACGCAGTATTTT.